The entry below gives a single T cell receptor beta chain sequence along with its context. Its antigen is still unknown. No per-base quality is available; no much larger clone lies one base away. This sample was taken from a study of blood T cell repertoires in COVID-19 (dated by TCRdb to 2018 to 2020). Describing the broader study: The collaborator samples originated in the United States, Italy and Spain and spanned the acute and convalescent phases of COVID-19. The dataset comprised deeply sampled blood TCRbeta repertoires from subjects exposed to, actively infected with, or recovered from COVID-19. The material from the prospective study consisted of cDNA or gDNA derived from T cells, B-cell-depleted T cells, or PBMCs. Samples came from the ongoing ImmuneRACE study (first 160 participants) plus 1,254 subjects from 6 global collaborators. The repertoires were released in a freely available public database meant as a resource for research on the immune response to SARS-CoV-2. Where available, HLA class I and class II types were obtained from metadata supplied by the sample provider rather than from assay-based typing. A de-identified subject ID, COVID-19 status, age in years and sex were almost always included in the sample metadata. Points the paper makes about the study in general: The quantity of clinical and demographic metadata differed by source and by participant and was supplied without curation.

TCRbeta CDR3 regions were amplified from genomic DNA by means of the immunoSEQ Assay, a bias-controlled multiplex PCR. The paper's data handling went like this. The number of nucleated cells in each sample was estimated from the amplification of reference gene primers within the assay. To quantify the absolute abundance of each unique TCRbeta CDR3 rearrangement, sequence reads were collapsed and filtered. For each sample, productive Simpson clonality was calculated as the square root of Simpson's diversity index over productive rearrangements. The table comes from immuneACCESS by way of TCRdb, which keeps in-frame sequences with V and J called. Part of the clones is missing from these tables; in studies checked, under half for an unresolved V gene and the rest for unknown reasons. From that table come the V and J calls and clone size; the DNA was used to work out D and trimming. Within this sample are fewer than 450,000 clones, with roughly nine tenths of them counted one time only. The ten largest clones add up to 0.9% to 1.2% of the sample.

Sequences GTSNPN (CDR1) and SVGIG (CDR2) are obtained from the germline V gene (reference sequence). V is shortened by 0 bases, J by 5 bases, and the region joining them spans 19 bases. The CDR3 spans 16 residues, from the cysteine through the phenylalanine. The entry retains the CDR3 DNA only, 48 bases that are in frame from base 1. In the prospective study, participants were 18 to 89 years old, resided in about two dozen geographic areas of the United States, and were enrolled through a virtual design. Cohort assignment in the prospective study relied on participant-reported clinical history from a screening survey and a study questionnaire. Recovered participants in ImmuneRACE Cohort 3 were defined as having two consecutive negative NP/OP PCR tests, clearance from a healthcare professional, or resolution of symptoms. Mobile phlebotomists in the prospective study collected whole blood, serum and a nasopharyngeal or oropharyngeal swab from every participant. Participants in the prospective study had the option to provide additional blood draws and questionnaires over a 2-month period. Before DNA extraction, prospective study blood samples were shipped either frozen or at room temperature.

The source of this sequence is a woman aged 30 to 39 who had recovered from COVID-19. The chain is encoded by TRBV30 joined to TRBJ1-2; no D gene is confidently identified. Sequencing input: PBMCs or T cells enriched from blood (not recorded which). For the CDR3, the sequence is CAWSVRGPPFTYGYTF. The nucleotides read TGTGCCTGGAGTGTACGAGGCCCACCGTTCACATATGGCTACACCTTC.